This is a list of T cell receptor beta chains from one sample in a study of T cell responses to AZD1222 COVID-19 vaccine. TCRdb's table, derived via immunoSEQ multiplex PCR, lists solely in-frame clones and lacks some. Here the sample spans over 120,000 clones, 80% to 90% being singletons. The input for sequencing was peripheral blood, taken on day 0 of AZD1222 vaccination. The origin of the receptors is an adult in good health. CDR3s leave out the opening cysteine and the closing phenylalanine or tryptophan.

V gene,J gene,CDR3 protein
TRBV5-1,TRBJ1-2,APGGYT
TRBV5-1,TRBJ1-2,ASSLRDRGEMGYGYT
TRBV10-2,TRBJ2-2,ASTSGELF
TRBV11-2,TRBJ2-2,ASSITGGAGELF
TRBV7-2,TRBJ2-1,ASSFRQGPHTGNEQF
TRBV5-8,TRBJ2-3,ASSSLVVGNTQY
TRBV5-1,TRBJ1-5,ASSLSRGQPQH
TRBV5-1,TRBJ2-7,ASSLLTGVYEQY
TRBV12-5,TRBJ2-3,ASGTMDLTDTQY
TRBV7-2,TRBJ1-5,ASSPTSTDQPQH
TRBV20-1,TRBJ1-1,SVTGQAF
TRBV3-1/TRBV3-2,TRBJ2-7,ASSQPTGSYEQY
TRBV3-1/TRBV3-2,TRBJ2-5,ASSQDLVGLETQY
TRBV28,TRBJ1-5,ASRYGALGYNQPQH
TRBV23-1,TRBJ2-5,ASTGPPETQY
TRBV3-1/TRBV3-2,TRBJ2-3,ASSQDRGGASDTQY
TRBV10-3,TRBJ2-3,AISSTSGRPPGTQY
TRBV6-2/TRBV6-3,TRBJ1-4,ASSKEGGGLEKLF
TRBV6-5,TRBJ2-1,ASKPFLTNEQF
TRBV2,TRBJ1-1,ASSVAGDTEAF
TRBV10-1,TRBJ1-1,ASSAYREEGTEAF
TRBV30,TRBJ1-3,AFLRGLSGNTIY
TRBV21-1,TRBJ1-5,ASSKDISHPLPQH
TRBV2,TRBJ2-3,ASSSDTDTQY
TRBV30,TRBJ2-7,AWSVSRGFYEQY
TRBV29-1,TRBJ2-3,SVEVQNTDTQY
TRBV28,TRBJ2-1,ASSPPIVEQF
TRBV19,TRBJ1-5,ASSGTPNQPQH
TRBV6-7,TRBJ2-3,ASSYGQGLRTDTQY
TRBV18,TRBJ2-3,ASSPPMRNTDTQY
TRBV7-6,TRBJ2-3,ASSLQQRDTQY
TRBV4-2,TRBJ2-3,ASSSRGGTDTQY
TRBV7-2,TRBJ1-1,ASSSHGTEAF
TRBV7-9,TRBJ1-2,ASSLGGGFSYT
TRBV12-5,TRBJ2-5,ASGFSQTQY
TRBV10-3,TRBJ1-6,AISSYRADVGSPLH
TRBV3-1/TRBV3-2,TRBJ2-7,ASSQGTGAYEQY
TRBV7-6,TRBJ2-2,ASSGGPPGELF
TRBV21-1,TRBJ2-2,ASSKAGLAGATNTGELF
TRBV30,TRBJ1-1,AWSVAVGVAF
TRBV7-2,TRBJ2-1,ASSLGGSSSYNEQF
TRBV19,TRBJ2-1,ASSRGLAGGPENEQF
TRBV2,TRBJ2-7,ASTRTSGYEQY
TRBV7-9,TRBJ2-2,ASSRRVRGKTGELF
TRBV19,TRBJ2-7,ASIGTGAGEQY
TRBV10-2,TRBJ1-1,ASSAGQESVAF
TRBV9,TRBJ1-1,ASSPRTGGNVEAF
TRBV3-1/TRBV3-2,TRBJ1-5,ASSQGDLIDQPQH
TRBV9,TRBJ1-6,ASSELLGDSPLH
TRBV19,TRBJ1-6,ASTLSSGSGASPLH
TRBV24-1,TRBJ2-2,ATSDPAIATGELF
TRBV7-6,TRBJ1-6,ASSDGQGESPLH
TRBV28,TRBJ2-7,AGSITGTLSYEQY
TRBV7-8,TRBJ1-6,ASSLESGANSPLH
TRBV5-1,TRBJ1-4,ASSLGPNEKLF
TRBV6-5,TRBJ1-3,ASSQIQAGNTIY
TRBV5-6,TRBJ1-1,ASSLPGGNTEAF
TRBV28,TRBJ2-7,ASSLAGLYYEQY